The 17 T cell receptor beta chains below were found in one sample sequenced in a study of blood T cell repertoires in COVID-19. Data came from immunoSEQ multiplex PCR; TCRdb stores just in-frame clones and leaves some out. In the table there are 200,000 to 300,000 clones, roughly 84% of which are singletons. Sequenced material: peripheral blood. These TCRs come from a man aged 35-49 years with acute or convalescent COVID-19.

The CDR3 DNA reads TGTGCCAGCACCCAGGGGACCCTAGCTCGCGAGCAGTACTTC. It translates to CASTQGTLAREQYF. J is TRBJ2-7 and V is TRBV6-6; TRBD1 is a possible D gene (6 bases). Trimming left V 7 bases short and J 6 bases short, with 19 bases between. Germline lookup yields CDR1 MNHNY and CDR2 SVGAGI (reference sequence). The CDR3 sequence is 14 residues long.

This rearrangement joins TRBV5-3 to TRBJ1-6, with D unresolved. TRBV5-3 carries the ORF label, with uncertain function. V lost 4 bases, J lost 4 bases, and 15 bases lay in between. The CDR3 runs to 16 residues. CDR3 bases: TGTGCCAGAAGCGCACAGCCCTCTAAATATAATTCACCCCTCCACTTT. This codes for CARSAQPSKYNSPLHF.

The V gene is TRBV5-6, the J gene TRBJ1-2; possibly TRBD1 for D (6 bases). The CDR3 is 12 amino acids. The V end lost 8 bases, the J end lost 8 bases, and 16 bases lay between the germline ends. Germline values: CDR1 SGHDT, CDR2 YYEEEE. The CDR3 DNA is TGTGCCAGTCGGACAGCCGGCTCCGGCTACACCTTC. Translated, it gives CASRTAGSGYTF.

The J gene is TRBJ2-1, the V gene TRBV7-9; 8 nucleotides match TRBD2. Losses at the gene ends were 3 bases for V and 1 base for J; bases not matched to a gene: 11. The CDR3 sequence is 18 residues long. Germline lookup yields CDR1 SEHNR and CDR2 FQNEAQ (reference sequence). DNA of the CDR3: TGTGCCAGCAGCTTCAAAGCGGGAGACCTTATGTCCTACAATGAGCAGTTCTTC. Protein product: CASSFKAGDLMSYNEQFF.

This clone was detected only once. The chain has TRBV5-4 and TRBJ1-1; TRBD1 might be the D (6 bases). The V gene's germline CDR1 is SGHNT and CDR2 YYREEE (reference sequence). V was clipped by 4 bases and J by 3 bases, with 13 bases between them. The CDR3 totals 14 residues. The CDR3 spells CASSTGTLYTEAFF. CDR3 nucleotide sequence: TGTGCCAGCAGCACCGGGACATTGTACACTGAAGCTTTCTTT.

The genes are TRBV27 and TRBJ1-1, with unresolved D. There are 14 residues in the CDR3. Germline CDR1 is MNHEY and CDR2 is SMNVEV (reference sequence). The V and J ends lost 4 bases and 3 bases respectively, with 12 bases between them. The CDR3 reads CASSYAGGYTEAFF. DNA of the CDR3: TGTGCCAGCAGTTATGCCGGAGGTTACACTGAAGCTTTCTTT.

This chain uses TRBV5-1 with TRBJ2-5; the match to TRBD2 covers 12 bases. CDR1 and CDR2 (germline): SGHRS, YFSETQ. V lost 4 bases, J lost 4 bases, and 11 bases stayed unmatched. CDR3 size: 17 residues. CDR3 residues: CASSLLGGLAGPETQYF. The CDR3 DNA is TGCGCCAGCAGCCTACTAGGGGGACTAGCGGGTCCAGAGACCCAGTACTTC.

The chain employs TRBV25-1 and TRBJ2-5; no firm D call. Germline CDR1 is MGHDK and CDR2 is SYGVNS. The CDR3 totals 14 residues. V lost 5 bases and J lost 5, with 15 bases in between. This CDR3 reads CASSRSGSWETQYF. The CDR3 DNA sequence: TGTGCCAGCAGTAGATCCGGGTCTTGGGAGACCCAGTACTTC.

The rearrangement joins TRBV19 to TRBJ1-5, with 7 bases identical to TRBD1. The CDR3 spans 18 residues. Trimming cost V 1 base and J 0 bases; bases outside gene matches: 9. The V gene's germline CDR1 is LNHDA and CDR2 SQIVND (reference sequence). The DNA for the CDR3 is TGTGCCAGTAGTATAGGGACAGGTACTCCTGCTAGCAATCAGCCCCAGCATTTT. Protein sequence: CASSIGTGTPASNQPQHF.

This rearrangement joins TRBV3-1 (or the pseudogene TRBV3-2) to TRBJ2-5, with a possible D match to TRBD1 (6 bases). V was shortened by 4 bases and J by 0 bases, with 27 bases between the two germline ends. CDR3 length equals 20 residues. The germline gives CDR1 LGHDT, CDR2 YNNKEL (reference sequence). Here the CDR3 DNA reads TGTGCCAGCAGCCCCCGTTATGGCTTAAGAGGACAGTCTAACCAAGAGACCCAGTACTTC. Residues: CASSPRYGLRGQSNQETQYF.

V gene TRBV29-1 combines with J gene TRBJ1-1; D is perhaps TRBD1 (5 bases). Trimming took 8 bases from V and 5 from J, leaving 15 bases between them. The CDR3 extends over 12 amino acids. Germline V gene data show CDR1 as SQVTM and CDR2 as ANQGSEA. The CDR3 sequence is CSTAREGTEAFF. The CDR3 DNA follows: TGCAGCACCGCCAGGGAAGGAACTGAAGCTTTCTTT.

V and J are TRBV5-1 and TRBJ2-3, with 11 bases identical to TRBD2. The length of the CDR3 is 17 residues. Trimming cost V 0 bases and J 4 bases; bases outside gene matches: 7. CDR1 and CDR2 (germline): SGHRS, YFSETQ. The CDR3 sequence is CASSLAGLAGGADTQYF. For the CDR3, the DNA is TGCGCCAGCAGCTTGGCGGGTCTAGCGGGAGGCGCAGATACGCAGTATTTT.

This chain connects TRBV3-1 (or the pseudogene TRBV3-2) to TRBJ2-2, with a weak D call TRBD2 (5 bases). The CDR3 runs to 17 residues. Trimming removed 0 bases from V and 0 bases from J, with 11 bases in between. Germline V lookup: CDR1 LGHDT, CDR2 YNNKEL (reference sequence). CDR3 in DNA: TGTGCCAGCAGCCAAGAGGCGTACGGGACGAACACCGGGGAGCTGTTTTTT. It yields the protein CASSQEAYGTNTGELFF.

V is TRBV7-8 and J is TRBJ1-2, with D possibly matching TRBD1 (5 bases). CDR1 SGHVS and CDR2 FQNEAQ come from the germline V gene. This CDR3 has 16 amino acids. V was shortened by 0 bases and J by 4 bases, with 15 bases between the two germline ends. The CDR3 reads CASSLAGGWGSYGYTF. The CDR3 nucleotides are TGTGCCAGCAGCTTAGCGGGAGGGTGGGGGAGCTATGGCTACACCTTC. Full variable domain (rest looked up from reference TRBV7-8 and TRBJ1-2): GAGVSQSPRYKVAKRGQDVALRCDPISGHVSLFWYQQALGQGPEFLTYFQNEAQLDKSGLPSDRFFAERPEGSVSTLKIQRTQQEDSAVYLCASSLAGGWGSYGYTFGSGTRLTVV.

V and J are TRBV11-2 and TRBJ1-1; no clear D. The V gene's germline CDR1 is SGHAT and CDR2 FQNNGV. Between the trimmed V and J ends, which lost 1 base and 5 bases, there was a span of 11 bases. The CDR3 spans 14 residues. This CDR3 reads CASSLGSGATEAFF. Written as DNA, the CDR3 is TGTGCCAGCAGCTTAGGGTCCGGAGCAACTGAAGCTTTCTTT.

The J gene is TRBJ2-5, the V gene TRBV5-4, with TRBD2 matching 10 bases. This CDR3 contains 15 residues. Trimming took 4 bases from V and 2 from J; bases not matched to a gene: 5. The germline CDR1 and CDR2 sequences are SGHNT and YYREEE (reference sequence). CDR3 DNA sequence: TGTGCCAGCAGCCTAACTAGCGGGATACAAGAGACCCAGTACTTC. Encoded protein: CASSLTSGIQETQYF.

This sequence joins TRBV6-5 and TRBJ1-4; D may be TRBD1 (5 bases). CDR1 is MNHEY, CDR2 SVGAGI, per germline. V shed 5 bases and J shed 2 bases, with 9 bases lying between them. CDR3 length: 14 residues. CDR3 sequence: CASSKRQTNEKLFF. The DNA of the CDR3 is TGTGCCAGCAGTAAACGACAGACTAATGAAAAACTGTTTTTT.